This passage covers 21 T cell receptor beta chains from one sample sequenced in a study of T-cell memory formation after mild COVID-19. MiXCR was run by TCRdb on the 5' RACE reads, yielding one entry per CDR3 protein. The sample shows 300,000 or so distinct CDR3 sequences, about 16% of them seen only once. Sequences were obtained from PBMCs or a T cell subset sorted from them (not recorded which). The receptors derive from a man aged 18 to 35 who had mild COVID-19 (a few samples of this study predate the infection). Cell type and time point are not known.

This clonotype showed up just a few times. The V gene is TRBV5-6, the J gene TRBJ2-3; D perhaps matches TRBD1 (6 bases). Looked up from germline, CDR1 is SGHDT and CDR2 is YYEEEE. V was cut by 4 bases and J by 2 bases, with 20 bases left in between. The CDR3 is 17 residues long. CDR3 bases: TGTGCCAGCAGCCTTTATGGGATTCAGGGGCCCACAGATACGCAGTATTTT. Its protein product is CASSLYGIQGPTDTQYF.

The J gene is TRBJ2-1, the V gene TRBV6-6; D perhaps matches TRBD2 (6 bases). The CDR3 runs to 15 residues. Trimming cost V 6 bases and J 0 bases, with 12 bases left between them. Per germline, CDR1 MNHNY and CDR2 SVGAGI (reference sequence). Written as DNA, the CDR3 is TGTGCCAGCAGACCTAGCGCGAGCTCCTACAATGAGCAGTTCTTC. Its translation: CASRPSASSYNEQFF.

The J gene is TRBJ2-2, the V gene TRBV3-1, with D possibly being TRBD1 (6 bases). Trimming removed 4 bases from V and 5 bases from J, with 8 bases in between. The CDR3 is made up of 13 amino acids. The germline V gene has CDR1 LGHDT and CDR2 YNNKEL (reference sequence). For the CDR3, the DNA is TGTGCCAGCAGCCTAACAGGGACCGGGGAGCTGTTTTTT. It codes for CASSLTGTGELFF.

The rearrangement links TRBV20-1 to TRBJ1-5, with unresolved D. Trimming shortened V by 4 bases and J by 6 bases, and 19 bases separated the two germline ends. The CDR3 is 15 residues long. CDR1 and CDR2 from the germline V gene are DFQATT and SNEGSKA (reference sequence). CDR3 sequence: CSATGVFLGAQPQHF. The CDR3 bases are TGCAGTGCTACCGGAGTGTTCCTGGGAGCTCAGCCCCAGCATTTT.

This chain joins TRBV23-1 and TRBJ1-6; D perhaps matches TRBD1 (5 bases). TRBV23-1 is placed among ORFs of uncertain function. Deletions cut 4 bases from V and 10 bases from J, with 14 bases between. The CDR3 extends over 14 amino acids. This CDR3 is CASSLTQGGSPLHF. The DNA for the CDR3 is TGCGCCAGCAGTCTCACCCAGGGAGGCTCACCCCTCCACTTT.

This chain connects TRBV9 to TRBJ2-5; D might be TRBD1 or TRBD2, each matching 6 bases. The V gene lost 0 bases and the J gene lost 5 bases, with 14 bases spanning the gap. The CDR3 is 15 amino acids. The germline V gene has CDR1 SGDLS and CDR2 YYNGEE. CDR3 region: CASSVGVGGGETQYF. Written as DNA, the CDR3 is TGTGCCAGCAGCGTAGGAGTCGGGGGCGGGGAGACCCAGTACTTC.

A remark on this clonotype: One end of the junction is discordant with germline, which a read error may explain. The V and J genes are TRBV7-6 and TRBJ2-5; TRBD2 matches 9 bases. CDR1 and CDR2 from the germline V gene are SGHVS and FNYEAQ. There are 13 residues in the CDR3. The CDR3 region has the DNA TGTGCCAGCAGCTTAGCATCAGCGGGGGGCCACCACTTC. Translated: CASSLASAGGHHF.

This clonotype was seen a single time. The chain has TRBV16 and TRBJ2-7, with unresolved D. The CDR3 spans 12 residues. Germline V gene lookup returns CDR1 KGHSY and CDR2 FQNENV. The V end lost 2 bases, the J end lost 1 base, and 3 bases lay between the germline ends. CDR3 bases: TGTGCCAGCAGCCAACCTTCCTACGAGCAGTACTTC. Translated, it gives CASSQPSYEQYF.

This clonotype was observed a few times. The chain has TRBV29-1 and TRBJ2-4; tentative D call: TRBD1 (6 bases). This CDR3 region has 13 residues. Trimming stripped 4 bases from V and 6 bases from J, with 13 bases between. Germline lookup yields CDR1 SQVTM and CDR2 ANQGSEA. The CDR3 here is CSVALTGSNIQYF. The DNA for the CDR3 is TGCAGCGTTGCACTGACAGGCTCAAACATTCAGTACTTC. Complete variable domain (other parts from reference TRBV29-1 and TRBJ2-4): SAVISQKPSRDICQRGTSLTIQCQVDSQVTMMFWYRQQPGQSLTLIATANQGSEATYESGFVIDKFPISRPNLTFSTLTVSNMSPEDSSIYLCSVALTGSNIQYFGAGTRLSVL.

This clonotype has just a few counts. This chain links TRBV6-5 with TRBJ2-1, with 14 bases identical to TRBD2. Germline CDR1 is MNHEY and CDR2 is SVGAGI. Trimming removed 2 bases from V and 9 bases from J; junction bases left unmatched: 3. The CDR3 spans 15 residues. The CDR3: CASSYRTSGGSEQFF. In DNA form, the CDR3 reads TGTGCCAGCAGTTACCGGACTAGCGGGGGGAGTGAGCAGTTCTTC.

This clonotype came up a few times. The chain carries TRBV15 and TRBJ2-1; D unresolved. Germline loops: CDR1 LNHNV, CDR2 YYDKDF (reference sequence). This CDR3 contains 12 residues. Trimming pared 6 bases from V and 5 bases from J, leaving 8 bases between. CDR3 nucleotides: TGTGCCACCAGAGGTAGAAACAATGAGCAGTTCTTC. It is translated as CATRGRNNEQFF. Full variable domain (outside the CDR3, taken from reference TRBV15 and TRBJ2-1): DAMVIQNPRYQVTQFGKPVTLSCSQTLNHNVMYWYQQKSSQAPKLLFHYYDKDFNNEADTPDNFQSRRPNTSFCFLDIRSPGLGDTAMYLCATRGRNNEQFFGPGTRLTVL.

CDR3 loop: CASSLVSWDAKNIQYF. For the CDR3, the DNA is TGTGCCAGCAGCTTGGTATCGTGGGACGCCAAAAACATTCAGTACTTC. V usage is TRBV5-6 and J usage is TRBJ2-4, with D possibly being TRBD1 or TRBD2 (5 bases each). V was trimmed by 0 bases and J by 1 base, leaving 11 bases between them. CDR1 and CDR2 (germline): SGHDT, YYEEEE. CDR3 size: 16 residues. Supplemented by reference TRBV5-6 and TRBJ2-4, the full variable domain reads DAGVTQSPTHLIKTRGQQVTLRCSPKSGHDTVSWYQQALGQGPQFIFQYYEEEERQRGNFPDRFSGHQFPNYSSELNVNALLLGDSALYLCASSLVSWDAKNIQYFGAGTRLSVL.

J is TRBJ1-5 and V is TRBV27, with TRBD1 identical over 9 bases. The CDR3 sequence is 15 residues long. CDR1 and CDR2 from the germline V gene are MNHEY and SMNVEV (reference sequence). With 3 bases clipped from V and 7 bases from J, the junction kept 7 bases outside the gene matches. CDR3 coding DNA: TGTGCCAGCAGTTTCTCGGACAGGGGAGGACAGCCCCAGCATTTT. This translates into CASSFSDRGGQPQHF.

This clonotype has more than one count but fewer than ten. The gene calls are TRBV5-1 and TRBJ2-1, with TRBD1 identical over 7 bases. Trimming removed 2 bases from V and 7 bases from J; junction bases left unmatched: 3. The germline gives CDR1 SGHRS, CDR2 YFSETQ. The CDR3 contains 13 residues. CDR3 amino acids: CASSLQGPNEQFF. Here the CDR3 DNA reads TGCGCCAGCAGCTTACAGGGGCCGAATGAGCAGTTCTTC.

The chain combines TRBV7-7 with TRBJ1-1, with 9 bases lining up with TRBD1. J gave up 7 bases and V 5 bases, and 8 bases lay outside the gene matches. This CDR3 comprises 14 residues. Per the germline V gene, CDR1 is SSHAT and CDR2 is FNYEAQ (reference sequence). CDR3 sequence: CASSPYRGQVEAFF. CDR3 DNA: TGTGCCAGCAGCCCATACAGGGGGCAGGTTGAAGCTTTCTTT.

This clonotype turned up a few times. This sequence joins TRBV9 and TRBJ2-2; TRBD2 is a possible D gene (6 bases). V lost 2 bases and J 3 bases, leaving 11 bases between the germline ends. The CDR3 runs 15 residues. CDR1 and CDR2 from the germline V gene are SGDLS and YYNGEE. The CDR3 region has the DNA TGTGCCAGCAGCGTGGGGGGATTCTACACCGGGGAGCTGTTTTTT. This gives the protein CASSVGGFYTGELFF.

The chain joins TRBV20-1 to TRBJ1-2, with D possibly TRBD1 on 5 matching bases. Germline assignment: CDR1 DFQATT and CDR2 SNEGSKA (reference sequence). The V end was cut by 4 bases, the J end by 6 bases, with 15 bases between. There are 13 residues in the CDR3. The CDR3 DNA is TGCAGTGCTACCCCGGGGGGGTCTAATGGCTACACCTTC. This translates into CSATPGGSNGYTF.

The gene calls are TRBV5-1 and TRBJ2-1; D not certain. V was cut by 6 bases and J by 4 bases, with 11 bases left in between. Germline V lookup: CDR1 SGHRS, CDR2 YFSETQ. CDR3 length: 13 amino acids. As DNA, the CDR3 is TGCGCCAGCACTACAGATACATACAATGAGCAGTTCTTC. It specifies CASTTDTYNEQFF. Supplemented by reference TRBV5-1 and TRBJ2-1, the full variable domain reads KAGVTQTPRYLIKTRGQQVTLSCSPISGHRSVSWYQQTPGQGLQFLFEYFSETQRNKGNFPGRFSGRQFSNSRSEMNVSTLELGDSALYLCASTTDTYNEQFFGPGTRLTVL.

V and J are TRBV11-2 and TRBJ1-2; D uncertain. The ends were cut back, 4 bases at V and 7 bases at J, with 13 bases in the middle. The CDR3 spans 13 residues. Germline CDR1 is SGHAT and CDR2 is FQNNGV. The DNA of the CDR3 is TGTGCCAGCAGCTCCTTACGGGCGGTTGGCTACACCTTC. Translated: CASSSLRAVGYTF.

This clonotype was found a few times. The J gene is TRBJ2-5, the V gene TRBV7-2, with 7 bases fitting TRBD1. This CDR3 is 14 amino acids long. V shed 4 bases, J shed 3 bases, and the junction held 5 bases outside the gene matches. From germline, CDR1 is SGHTA and CDR2 FQGNSA. The CDR3 DNA is TGTGCCAGCAGCTATAACAGGGGCAAAGAGACCCAGTACTTC. Its protein product is CASSYNRGKETQYF.

This clonotype was detected a few times. This sequence joins TRBV7-2 and TRBJ2-3; 13 bases line up with TRBD2. The junction had 6 bases not matched to a gene; V was cut back by 1 base and J by 2 bases. The V gene's germline CDR1 is SGHTA and CDR2 FQGNSA. The CDR3 runs to 18 residues. CDR3 residues: CASSLVTSGGAVTDTQYF. CDR3 DNA sequence: TGTGCCAGCAGCTTAGTAACTAGCGGGGGGGCCGTCACAGATACGCAGTATTTT.